Following are 7 T cell receptor beta chains from one sample sequenced in a study of naive and memory T cell subsets. Alpha and beta constant region primers primed reverse transcription for blood and skin samples. Each CDR3 protein is one row after TCRdb ran MiXCR on the 5' RACE reads. The sample has approximately 22,000 distinct CDR3 sequences, over 3.5% seen once. RNA was extracted from roughly 2.5 ml of whole blood of healthy adults. These receptors were obtained from a male donor in good health.

Many counts were recorded for this clonotype. V gene TRBV6-1 combines with J gene TRBJ2-5; no reliable D call. CDR1 is MNHNS, CDR2 SASEGT, per germline. V lost 6 bases and J 0 bases, leaving 11 bases between the germline ends. This CDR3 contains 14 residues. The DNA for the CDR3 is TGTGCCAGCAGGATAATACCGTACCAAGAGACCCAGTACTTC. Translated, it gives CASRIIPYQETQYF.

This clonotype was counted many times. This sequence joins TRBV18 and TRBJ1-4; 7 nucleotides align to TRBD1. Germline CDR1 KGHSH, CDR2 LQKENI. V dropped 3 bases and J dropped 0; count of bases not matched to a gene: 10. The CDR3 loop spans 18 amino acids. CDR3 bases: TGTGCCAGCTCACCTGCCCGGGACAGCACTGCAACTAATGAAAAACTGTTTTTT. The encoded protein is CASSPARDSTATNEKLFF.

There are a few counts of this clonotype. A much larger clone sits a single nucleotide away, making a read error possible. The chain recombines TRBV10-2 with TRBJ1-5; D might be TRBD1 or TRBD2, each matching 5 bases. Matching the DNA end better, TRBJ2-3 makes the J call doubtful. CDR3 length equals 13 residues. The V gene's germline CDR1 is WSHSY and CDR2 SAAADI. CDR3 coding DNA: TGCGCCAGCAGTGCAGGGAGCGGTCAGCCCCAGTATTTT. Translation: CASSAGSGQPQYF.

This clonotype appeared many times. This sequence joins TRBV12-5 and TRBJ1-1; D possibly corresponds to TRBD1 (5 bases). Trimming left V 6 bases short and J 4 bases short, with 12 bases between. The CDR3 contains 13 residues. Germline-derived CDR1 and CDR2 are LGHNT and FRNRAP. The CDR3 region has the DNA TGTGCTAGTGGCCCTAAGAGGGGCACTGAAGCTTTCTTT. Its translation is CASGPKRGTEAFF. Full variable domain (remainder filled in from reference TRBV12-5 and TRBJ1-1): DARVTQTPRHKVTEMGQEVTMRCQPILGHNTVFWYRQTMMQGLELLAYFRNRAPLDDSGMPKDRFSAEMPDATLATLKIQPSEPRDSAVYFCASGPKRGTEAFFGQGTRLTVV.

In regard to this clonotype: With a much larger clone just one base away, this may be a read error. The chain employs TRBV7-2 and TRBJ2-2; D remains ambiguous. Germline V gene data show CDR1 as SGHTA and CDR2 as FQGNSA. The ends were cut back, 4 bases at V and 7 bases at J, with 4 bases in the middle. The CDR3 extends over 11 amino acids. The CDR3 loop reads CASSCGGELFF. CDR3 DNA sequence: TGTGCCAGCAGCTGTGGCGGGGAGCTGTTTTTT.

This clonotype is judged medium-sized (0.01 to 0.1%). A much larger clone is a single base away; this may be a read error. The chain joins TRBV24-1 to TRBJ1-2; D unclear. This CDR3 has 11 residues. CDR1 and CDR2 (germline): KGHDR, SFDVKD. The CDR3 DNA reads as TGTGCCACCAGTGATTTGGCTGGCGACACCTTC. This gives the protein CATSDLAGDTF.

In its sample, this clonotype was seen many times. CDR3 in DNA: TGTGCCAGCAGGAGTCAGATCTCTGGGGCCAACGTCCTGACTTTC. Protein: CASRSQISGANVLTF. This chain connects TRBV12-3 or TRBV12-4 to TRBJ2-6; D is unclear. This CDR3 comprises 15 residues. V was shortened by 6 bases and J by 0 bases, with 9 bases between the two germline ends.